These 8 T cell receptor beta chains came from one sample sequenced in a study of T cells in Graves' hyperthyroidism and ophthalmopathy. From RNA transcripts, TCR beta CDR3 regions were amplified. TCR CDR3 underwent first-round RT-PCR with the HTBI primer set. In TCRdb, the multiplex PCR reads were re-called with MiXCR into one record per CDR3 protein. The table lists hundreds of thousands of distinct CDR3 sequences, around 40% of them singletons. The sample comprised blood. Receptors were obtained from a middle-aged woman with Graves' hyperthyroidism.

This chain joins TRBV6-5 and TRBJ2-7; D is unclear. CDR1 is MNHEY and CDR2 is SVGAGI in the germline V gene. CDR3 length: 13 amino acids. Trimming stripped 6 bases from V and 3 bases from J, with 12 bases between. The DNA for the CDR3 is TGTGCCAGCAGCCAAACTACTAACTACGAGCAGTACTTC. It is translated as CASSQTTNYEQYF.

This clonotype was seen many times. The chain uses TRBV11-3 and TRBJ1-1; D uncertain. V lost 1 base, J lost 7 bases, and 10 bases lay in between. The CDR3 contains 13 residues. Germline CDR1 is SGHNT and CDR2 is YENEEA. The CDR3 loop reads CASSLVFRSEAFF. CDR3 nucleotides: TGTGCCAGCAGCTTAGTGTTTCGGAGTGAAGCTTTCTTT.

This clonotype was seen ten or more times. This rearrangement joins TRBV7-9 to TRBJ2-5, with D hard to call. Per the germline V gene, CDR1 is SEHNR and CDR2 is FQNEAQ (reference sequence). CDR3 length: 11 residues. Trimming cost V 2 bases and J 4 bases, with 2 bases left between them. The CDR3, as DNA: TGTGCCAGCAGCTTAACAGAGACCCAGTACTTC. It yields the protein CASSLTETQYF.

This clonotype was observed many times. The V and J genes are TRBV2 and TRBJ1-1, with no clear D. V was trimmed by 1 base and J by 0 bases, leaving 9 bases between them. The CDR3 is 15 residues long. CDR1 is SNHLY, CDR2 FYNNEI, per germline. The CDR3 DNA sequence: TGTGCCAGCAGTGAAGGACGGATCATGAACACTGAAGCTTTCTTT. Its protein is CASSEGRIMNTEAFF.

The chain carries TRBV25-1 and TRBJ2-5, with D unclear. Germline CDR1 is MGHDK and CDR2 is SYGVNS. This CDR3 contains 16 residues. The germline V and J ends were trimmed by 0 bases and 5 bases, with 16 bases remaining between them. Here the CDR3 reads CASSEYGSAKGETQYF. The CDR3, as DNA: TGTGCCAGCAGTGAATATGGTTCGGCTAAAGGGGAGACCCAGTACTTC. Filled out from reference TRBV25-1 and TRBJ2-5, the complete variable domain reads EADIYQTPRYLVIGTGKKITLECSQTMGHDKMYWYQQDPGMELHLIHYSYGVNSTEKGDLSSESTVSRIRTEHFPLTLESARPSHTSQYLCASSEYGSAKGETQYFGPGTRLLVL.

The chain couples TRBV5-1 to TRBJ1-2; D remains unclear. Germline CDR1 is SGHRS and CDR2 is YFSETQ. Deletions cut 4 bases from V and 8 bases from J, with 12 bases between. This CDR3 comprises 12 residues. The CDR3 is CASSLDGRGYTF. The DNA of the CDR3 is TGCGCCAGCAGCCTGGACGGTCGCGGCTACACCTTC.

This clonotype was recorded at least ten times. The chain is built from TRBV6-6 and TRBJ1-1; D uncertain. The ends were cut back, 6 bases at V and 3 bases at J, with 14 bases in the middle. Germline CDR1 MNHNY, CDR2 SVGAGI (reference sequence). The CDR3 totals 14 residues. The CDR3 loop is CASSSPALDTEAFF. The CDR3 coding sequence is TGTGCCAGCAGCTCGCCCGCATTGGACACTGAAGCTTTCTTT.

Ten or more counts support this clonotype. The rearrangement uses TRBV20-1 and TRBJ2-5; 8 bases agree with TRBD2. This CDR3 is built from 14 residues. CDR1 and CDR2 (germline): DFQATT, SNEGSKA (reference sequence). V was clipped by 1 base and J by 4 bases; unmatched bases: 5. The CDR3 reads CSARGGLGAETQYF. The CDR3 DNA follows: TGCAGTGCTAGAGGGGGACTAGGGGCAGAGACCCAGTACTTC.